Each of the 10 T cell receptor beta chains below was sequenced from the same sample in a study of cytomegalovirus exposure and HLA in healthy donors. Both 60 Vbeta primers and 13 Jbeta primers went into the PCR. The data were produced by immunoSEQ multiplex PCR, yet TCRdb's version contains in-frame clones alone and is incomplete. The table lists about 160,000 clones, under 90% of them singletons, with 4% to 5% in the top ten. Sequenced material: PBMCs. The receptors originated from a man under 40 in good health and CMV-seronegative.

The chain carries TRBV27 and TRBJ2-1, with 12 bases lining up with TRBD2. J lost 8 bases, V lost 5 bases, and 22 bases had no gene match. Looked up from germline, CDR1 is MNHEY and CDR2 is SMNVEV (reference sequence). There are 20 residues in the CDR3. CDR3 loop: CASSLLYLTSGSMVRDEQFF. The DNA of the CDR3 is TGTGCCAGCAGTCTCCTTTACTTGACTAGCGGGAGCATGGTGAGGGATGAGCAGTTCTTC.

This clone was recorded a few times. The chain is built from TRBV27 and TRBJ2-1, with 8 nucleotides matching TRBD2. With V trimmed by 4 bases and J by 0 bases, 2 bases remained unmatched. Germline V gives CDR1 MNHEY, CDR2 SMNVEV (reference sequence). There are 15 residues in the CDR3. Here the CDR3 reads CASSSGTSSYNEQFF. The CDR3 coding sequence is TGTGCCAGCAGTTCCGGGACTAGCTCCTACAATGAGCAGTTCTTC.

With regard to this clone: Other DNA variants within this sample encode the same CDR3. V is TRBV28 and J is TRBJ1-4; D perhaps matches TRBD1 (5 bases). The germline V gene has CDR1 MDHEN and CDR2 SYDVKM. The CDR3 is 16 amino acids. V gave up 1 base and J gave up 0 bases, with 9 bases separating them. CDR3 region: CASSLLQGATNEKLFF. The CDR3 DNA sequence: TGTGCCAGCAGTTTATTGCAGGGTGCAACTAATGAAAAACTGTTTTTT. Supplemented by reference TRBV28 and TRBJ1-4, the full variable domain reads DVKVTQSSRYLVKRTGEKVFLECVQDMDHENMFWYRQDPGLGLRLIYFSYDVKMKEKGDIPEGYSVSREKKERFSLILESASTNQTSMYLCASSLLQGATNEKLFFGSGTQLSVL.

The chain uses TRBV28 and TRBJ1-2; a weak D match, TRBD1 (6 bases). The V gene's germline CDR1 is MDHEN and CDR2 SYDVKM. The CDR3 has 12 residues. Between the trimmed V and J ends, which lost 6 bases and 2 bases, there was a span of 7 bases. DNA of the CDR3: TGTGCCAGCAGCACAGGGAACTATGGCTACACCTTC. It translates to CASSTGNYGYTF.

There are a few counts of this clone. The genes are TRBV28 and TRBJ2-7, with D perhaps TRBD2 (5 bases). Germline lookup yields CDR1 MDHEN and CDR2 SYDVKM. V was clipped by 2 bases and J by 0 bases, with 11 bases between them. This CDR3 has 15 residues. CDR3 loop: CASSLNLGLSYEQYF. CDR3 DNA: TGTGCCAGCAGTTTAAATCTCGGACTCTCCTACGAGCAGTACTTC.

The genes are TRBV2 and TRBJ2-5, with 11 bases fitting TRBD1. From germline, CDR1 is SNHLY and CDR2 FYNNEI. Trimming removed 7 bases from V and 1 base from J; junction bases left unmatched: 5. The CDR3 consists of 15 residues. DNA for the CDR3: TGTGCCAGCAAGGGGGGGACAGGGGGCCAAGAGACCCAGTACTTC. It specifies CASKGGTGGQETQYF.

Only one count was recorded for this clone. This chain links TRBV5-5 with TRBJ1-2; 7 bases match TRBD1. With 4 bases clipped from V and 8 bases from J, the junction kept 5 bases outside the gene matches. This CDR3 has 12 amino acids. Germline CDR1 reads SGHKS; CDR2 reads YYEKEE (reference sequence). CDR3 sequence (DNA): TGTGCCAGCAGCAGCTGGACAGGAGGCTACACCTTC. Translated: CASSSWTGGYTF.

The chain carries TRBV28 and TRBJ2-7, with 7 bases lining up with TRBD2. Germline V lookup: CDR1 MDHEN, CDR2 SYDVKM. Trimming cost V 4 bases and J 5 bases; bases outside gene matches: 8. This CDR3 contains 14 residues. CDR3 in amino acids: CASSSLGGVNEQYF. The CDR3 nucleotides are TGTGCCAGCAGTTCGTTGGGAGGGGTCAACGAGCAGTACTTC.

The V gene is TRBV27, the J gene TRBJ2-7; the D is unclear. This CDR3 has 15 residues. With 4 bases removed from V and 0 bases from J, the gap between germline ends came to 13 bases. Per the germline V gene, CDR1 is MNHEY and CDR2 is SMNVEV (reference sequence). CDR3 nucleotides: TGTGCCAGCAGTTCCCTCGAGACATCCTCCTACGAGCAGTACTTC. It encodes CASSSLETSSYEQYF.

The chain is built from TRBV5-4 and TRBJ1-1; a possible D gene is TRBD1 (5 bases). This CDR3 spans 16 amino acids. The V and J ends lost 4 bases and 5 bases respectively, with 21 bases between them. Germline assignment: CDR1 SGHNT and CDR2 YYREEE (reference sequence). CDR3 bases: TGTGCCAGCAGCGATTGGTGGGACTCCGGAGGAACTGAAGCTTTCTTT. Protein product: CASSDWWDSGGTEAFF.